In this sample, the clone carrying this T cell receptor (beta chain) turned up many times. No antigen is known for it. This CDR3 spans 15 amino acids. V lost 2 bases and J lost 3, with 14 bases in between. Germline V gene data show CDR1 as SGHTA and CDR2 as FQGTGA. The record originates from a study of T-cell reconstitution after alpha-beta-depleted transplantation in children. The TCRbeta library was prepared with unique molecular identifiers. TCRdb called the PCR reads again in MiXCR, with one record for every CDR3 protein. The data contain a few hundred thousand distinct CDR3 sequences, over 9.5% of them singletons. Study-level points and caveats: Several hundred expanded graft clones reportedly supplied alpha-beta T cells about two months after transplant. At the one-year point after transplant, T-cell counts and TCRbeta diversity were found to come mostly from T cells that had been newly produced. Surviving thymic progenitors and recipient T cells were the source of high TCRbeta diversity at day 60 in some patients.

Specimen: PBMCs, collected before TCRalphabeta/CD19-depleted stem cell transplant. The chain couples TRBV7-3 to TRBJ2-7; the D is unclear. The sequence was collected from a boy less than two years old with acute myeloid leukemia, due to receive a stem cell transplant. CDR3 in DNA: TGTGCCAGCAGCTTAGAGGCTAAATTGGGCTACGAGCAGTACTTC. Translating gives CASSLEAKLGYEQYF.